This T cell receptor beta chain is from a study of shared clonotypes between healthy human individuals. General study points: Compared with memory subsets, naive subsets generally had larger estimated richness.

Naive CD8 cells lacked CD45RO and underwent positive selection for CCR7, leaving out terminally differentiated effector memory CD45RA+ cells. Generated by immunoSEQ multiplex PCR, the TCRdb table keeps only in-frame clones and is missing some. The top ten clones hold about 1.1% of a sample with over 2 million clones, about 95% of them seen once. This clone has a handful of counts. The antigen is not known. Germline-derived CDR1 and CDR2 are GTSNPN and SVGIG (reference sequence). The CDR3 runs to 14 residues. The V end was cut by 1 base, the J end by 2 bases, with 11 bases between. This sequence was found in a man aged 18 to 29 in good health. Material for sequencing was naive CD8+ T cells sorted from blood. This chain connects TRBV30 to TRBJ1-1; D gene ambiguous. In DNA form, the CDR3 reads TGTGCCTGGAGTGATCCAGATCGTAACACTGAAGCTTTCTTT. Its protein is CAWSDPDRNTEAFF.